Included here is one TCR beta chain sequence, with context. A read error may account for a junction end that differs from germline. CDR3 regions of TCR beta were amplified from RNA transcripts. Scientists carried out first-round RT-PCR using HTBI primers and then a second-round multiplex PCR. One entry per CDR3 protein results from TCRdb running MiXCR on the multiplex PCR reads. The data show about 210,000 distinct CDR3 sequences, with under 30% seen just once and about 8.2% held by the top ten. This CDR3 comprises 15 residues. Germline-derived CDR1 and CDR2 are SEHNR and FQNEAQ (reference sequence). With a duration under 3 months, ophthalmopathy in the donors showed moderate-to-severe activity, CAS ≥3 and NOSPECS ≥4. The data were taken from a study of Graves' ophthalmopathy and Graves' hyperthyroidism.

The V and J genes are TRBV7-9 and TRBJ2-7; TRBD2 matches at 8 bases. The source material was peripheral blood. The clonotype comes from a man between 50 and 59 years old with Graves' ophthalmopathy. CDR3 sequence: CASSQGIAGYYEQYF. In DNA, the CDR3 is TGCGCCAGCAGCCAAGGAATAGCGGGGTACTACGAGCAGTACTTC.